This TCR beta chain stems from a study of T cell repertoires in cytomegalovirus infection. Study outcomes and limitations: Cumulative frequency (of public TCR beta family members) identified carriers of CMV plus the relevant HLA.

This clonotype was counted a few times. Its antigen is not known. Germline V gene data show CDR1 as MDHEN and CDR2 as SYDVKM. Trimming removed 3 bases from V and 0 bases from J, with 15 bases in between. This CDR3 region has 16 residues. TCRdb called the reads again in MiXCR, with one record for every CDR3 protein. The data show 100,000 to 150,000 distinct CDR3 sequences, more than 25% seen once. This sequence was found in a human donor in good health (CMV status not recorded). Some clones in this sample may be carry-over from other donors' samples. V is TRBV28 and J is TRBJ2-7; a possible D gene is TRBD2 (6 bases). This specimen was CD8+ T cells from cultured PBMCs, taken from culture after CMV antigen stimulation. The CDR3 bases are TGTGCCAGCAGTTTGTGGGACTTGACAAGCTCCTACGAGCAGTACTTC. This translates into CASSLWDLTSSYEQYF.